Below, 5 T cell receptor beta chains from the same sample are listed, as sequenced in a study of PD-1 blockade in mismatch repair-deficient tumors. TCRdb's copy holds only in-frame clones and misses some; the assay was immunoSEQ multiplex PCR. Altogether tens of thousands of clones are present, about 82% being singletons, with the ten largest covering less than 6%. The sample in question was peripheral blood, obtained 44 weeks after starting pembrolizumab. The receptors stem from an adult with mismatch repair-deficient cancer.

The V gene is TRBV6-1, the J gene TRBJ1-5, with 9 bases identical to TRBD1. Germline lookup yields CDR1 MNHNS and CDR2 SASEGT. J was trimmed by 7 bases and V by 1 base; bases with no gene match: 8. The CDR3 consists of 16 residues. CDR3 nucleotides: TGTGCCAGCAGTGAAGATCAGGACAGGGGCGGACAGCCCCAGCATTTT. Translated, it gives CASSEDQDRGGQPQHF.

The rearrangement links TRBV11-3 to TRBJ2-3; D is ambiguous. CDR1 is SGHNT, CDR2 YENEEA, per germline. This CDR3 region has 12 residues. V shed 6 bases and J shed 2 bases, with 6 bases lying between them. This chain's CDR3 is CASSLFTDTQYF. Written as DNA, the CDR3 is TGTGCCAGCAGTTTATTCACAGATACGCAGTATTTT. Full variable domain (rest looked up from reference TRBV11-3 and TRBJ2-3): EAGVVQSPRYKIIEKKQPVAFWCNPISGHNTLYWYLQNLGQGPELLIRYENEEAVDDSQLPKDRFSAERLKGVDSTLKIQPAELGDSAVYLCASSLFTDTQYFGPGTRLTVL.

V is TRBV10-3 and J is TRBJ2-1; D gene unclear. The V end was cut by 6 bases, the J end by 2 bases, with 11 bases between. Germline V CDR1 and CDR2: ENHRY, SYGVKD. The CDR3 runs to 14 residues. CDR3 sequence reads: CAIRSASTYNEQFF. CDR3 nucleotides: TGTGCCATCAGGTCCGCTAGTACCTACAATGAGCAGTTCTTC.

The V call is TRBV6-6, the J call TRBJ1-3; D remains ambiguous. Germline V gene data show CDR1 as MNHNY and CDR2 as SVGAGI (reference sequence). The CDR3 has 11 residues. V gave up 10 bases and J gave up 6 bases, with 10 bases separating them. CDR3 in DNA: TGTGCCATTTCGGGCCAAAACACCATATATTTT. This encodes CAISGQNTIYF.

This chain links TRBV6-4 with TRBJ1-4; D remains ambiguous. CDR1 and CDR2 from the germline V gene are MRHNA and SNTAGT. The V and J ends lost 7 bases and 1 base respectively, with 13 bases between them. The CDR3 is made up of 15 amino acids. CDR3 DNA: TGTGCCAGCACGGGGAGGAGGGAAACTAATGAAAAACTGTTTTTT. This encodes CASTGRRETNEKLFF.